This T cell receptor beta chain was profiled in a study of shared clonotypes between healthy human individuals. Study in general: Ranging from 18 to 49 in age, donors were two women and a few men.

The CDR3 runs 15 residues. Trimming cost V 6 bases and J 6 bases; bases outside gene matches: 14. CDR1 and CDR2 from the germline V gene are MNHNS and SASEGT. HIV-negative, healthy adults without recent acute infections or vaccinations were the donors. In the original processing: ImmunoSEQ junction-only sequences lacked quality scores, so their filtering differed. Here immunoSEQ multiplex PCR was the method, and the copy in TCRdb shows in-frame clones only, minus some. V and J calls and clone size follow that table, whereas D and trimming were derived from the DNA. This table has about 2,500,000 clones, about 92% appearing once. Comment on this clone: The antigen is undetermined.

Whole-study findings and limits: Relative to clonotypes present in all four donors, those not shared had lower generation probabilities.

Specimen: naive CD4+ T cells sorted from blood. Documented subset: CD45RA+ positively selected. This chain joins TRBV6-1 and TRBJ2-7, with TRBD1 matching over 7 bases. The source of this sequence is a man aged 18 to 30 in good health. CDR3 DNA: TGTGCCAGCAGGTTACCGGGACAGTCCCTCCTCGAGCAGTACTTC. It specifies CASRLPGQSLLEQYF.